Each of the 3 T cell receptor beta chains below was sequenced from the same sample in a study of blood T cell repertoires in COVID-19. The assay was immunoSEQ multiplex PCR, and TCRdb's table has in-frame clones only and misses some. The sample carries under 100,000 clones, roughly 80% recorded once. Sequencing was performed on peripheral blood. The receptors come from a man older than 75 with active or convalescent COVID-19.

The chain employs TRBV6-5 and TRBJ1-1; no reliable D call. With 6 bases removed from V and 5 bases from J, the gap between germline ends came to 16 bases. Germline-derived CDR1 and CDR2 are MNHEY and SVGAGI. The CDR3 runs 14 residues. Here the CDR3 reads CASSPSPRGTEAFF. The CDR3 DNA reads as TGTGCCAGCAGCCCCTCCCCAAGAGGGACTGAAGCTTTCTTT.

The chain recombines TRBV7-9 with TRBJ2-3; TRBD1 agrees at 8 bases. The CDR3 sequence is 16 residues long. In germline, CDR1 is SEHNR, CDR2 FQNEAQ (reference sequence). Germline trimming cut 4 bases from V and 6 bases from J; bases unmatched to any gene: 12. The chain's CDR3 is CASSSISGQGRDTQYF. In DNA form, the CDR3 reads TGTGCCAGCAGCTCCATCTCAGGACAGGGCAGGGATACGCAGTATTTT.

The CDR3 is CASSYRGANEKLFF. Written as DNA, the CDR3 is TGTGCCAGCAGTTACCGGGGGGCTAATGAAAAACTGTTTTTT. The chain has TRBV6-6 and TRBJ1-4; weak D call: TRBD1 (5 bases). This CDR3 spans 14 amino acids. Looked up from germline, CDR1 is MNHNY and CDR2 is SVGAGI (reference sequence). Trimming took 2 bases from V and 3 from J, leaving 7 bases between them.